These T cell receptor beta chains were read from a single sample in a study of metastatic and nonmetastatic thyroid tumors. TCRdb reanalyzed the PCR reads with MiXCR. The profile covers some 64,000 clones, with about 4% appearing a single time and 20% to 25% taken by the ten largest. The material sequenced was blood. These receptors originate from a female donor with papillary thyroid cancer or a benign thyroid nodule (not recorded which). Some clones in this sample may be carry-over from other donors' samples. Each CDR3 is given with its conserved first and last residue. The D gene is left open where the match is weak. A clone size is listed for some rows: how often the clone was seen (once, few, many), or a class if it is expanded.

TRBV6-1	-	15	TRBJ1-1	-	TGTGCCAGCAGTGCCTGTACAAGTGTGAACACTGAAGCTTTCTTT	CASSACTSVNTEAFF
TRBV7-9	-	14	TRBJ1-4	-	TGTGCCAGCATGGGAGACGGGGGTAATGAAAAACTGTTTTTT	CASMGDGGNEKLFF
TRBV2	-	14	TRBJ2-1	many	TGTGCCAGCAGTGAACGAATGGGGTACAATGAGCAGTTCTTC	CASSERMGYNEQFF
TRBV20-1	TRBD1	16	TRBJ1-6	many	TGCAGTGCTAGAGATGAGGGACAGGGGGGGGGTTCACCCCTCCACTTT	CSARDEGQGGGSPLHF
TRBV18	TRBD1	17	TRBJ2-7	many	TGTGCCAGCTCAGCGGACAGGGGAGGTAGCGGAGCCTACGAGCAGTACTTC	CASSADRGGSGAYEQYF
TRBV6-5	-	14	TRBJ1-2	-	TGTGCCAGCAGTTACGGTCCCCTCCGTGATGGCTACACCTTC	CASSYGPLRDGYTF
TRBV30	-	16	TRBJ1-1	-	TGTGCCTGGACGCAACAGGAAACTATTATCCTCACTGAAGCTTTCTTT	CAWTQQETIILTEAFF
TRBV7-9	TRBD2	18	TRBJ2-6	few	TGTGCCAGCAGCTTTAGGGCGGGAGGGTACTCTGGGGCCAACGTCCTGACTTTC	CASSFRAGGYSGANVLTF
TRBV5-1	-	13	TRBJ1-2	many	TGCGCCAGCAGCTTACAGGGAAACTATGGCTACACCTTC	CASSLQGNYGYTF
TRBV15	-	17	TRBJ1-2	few	TGTGCCACCAGCCAGGACTTTTTCGAGGGGGGTAACTATGGCTACACCTTC	CATSQDFFEGGNYGYTF
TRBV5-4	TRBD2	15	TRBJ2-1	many	TGTGCCAGCAGCGAAACTAGCGGGACATACAATGAGCAGTTCTTC	CASSETSGTYNEQFF
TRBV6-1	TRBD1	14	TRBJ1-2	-	TGTGCCAGCAGTGAGGCCACAGGGGGCTGTGGCTACACCTTC	CASSEATGGCGYTF
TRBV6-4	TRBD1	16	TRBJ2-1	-	TGTGCCAGCAGTGACACCGGGACAGGGGATTACAATGAGCAGTTCTTC	CASSDTGTGDYNEQFF
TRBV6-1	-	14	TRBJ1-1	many	TGTGCCAGCAGTGAAGCTGGGGTGACCACTGAAGCTTTCTTT	CASSEAGVTTEAFF
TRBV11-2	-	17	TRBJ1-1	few	TGTGCCAGCACAACGGGGGAGACACTCCTACGAGTTACTGAAGCTTTCTTT	CASTTGETLLRVTEAFF
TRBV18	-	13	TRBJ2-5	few	TGTGCCAGCTCACCACGGGCGGGAGAGACCCAGTACTTC	CASSPRAGETQYF
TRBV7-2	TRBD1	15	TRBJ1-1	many	TGTGCCAGCAGCTTAAGAGGGACAGGGGTGAGAGAAGCTTTCTTT	CASSLRGTGVREAFF
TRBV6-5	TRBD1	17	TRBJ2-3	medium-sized	TGTGCCAGCAGTTACTATGCGGGACAGGGGGCTGGCGATACGCAGTATTTT	CASSYYAGQGAGDTQYF
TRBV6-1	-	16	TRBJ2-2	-	TGTGCCAGCACGGTTGGCCAACTAGGGAACACAGGGGAGCTGTTTTTT	CASTVGQLGNTGELFF
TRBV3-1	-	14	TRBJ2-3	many	TGTGCCAGCAGCCCTAAGCGATCCACAGATACGCAGTATTTT	CASSPKRSTDTQYF
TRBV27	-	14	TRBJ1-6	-	TGTGCCAGCAGTCTGGAGGGGAGTCGTTCACCCCTCCACTTT	CASSLEGSRSPLHF
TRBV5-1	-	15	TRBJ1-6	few	TGCGCCAGCAGCTTGGCCGGAGGCCACAATTCACCCCTCCACTTT	CASSLAGGHNSPLHF
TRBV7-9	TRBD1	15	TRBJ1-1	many	TGTGCCAGCAGCGGACGGACAGGGACCGGCACTGAAGCTTTCTTT	CASSGRTGTGTEAFF
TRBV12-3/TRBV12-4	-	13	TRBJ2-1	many	TGTGCCAGCAGTTTACGAGGGGGGAGTGAGCAGTTCTTC	CASSLRGGSEQFF
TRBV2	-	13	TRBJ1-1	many	TGTGCCAGCATGGAGGGAATGAACACTGAAGCTTTCTTT	CASMEGMNTEAFF
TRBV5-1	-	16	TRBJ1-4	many	TGCGCCAGCAGCCCGCGGAGGCGGCAGGAGGATGAAAAACTGTTTTTT	CASSPRRRQEDEKLFF
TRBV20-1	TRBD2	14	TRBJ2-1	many	TGCAGTGCTGCCCCTAGCGGGAGCAGGCATGAGCAGTTCTTC	CSAAPSGSRHEQFF
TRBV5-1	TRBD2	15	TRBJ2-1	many	TGCGCCAGCAGCTTAAGGGCGGGAGGGGACAATGAGCAGTTCTTC	CASSLRAGGDNEQFF
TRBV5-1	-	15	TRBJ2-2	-	TGCGCCAGCAGGGCCGGACAGTGGAACACCGAGGAGCTGTTTTTT	CASRAGQWNTEELFF
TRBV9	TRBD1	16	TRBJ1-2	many	TGTGCCAGCAGCCTCTCTCAGGGGGCATATAACTATGGCTACACCTTC	CASSLSQGAYNYGYTF
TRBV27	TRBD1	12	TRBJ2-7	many	TGTGCCCCCTGGGACAGGGAGGACGAGCAGTACTTC	CAPWDREDEQYF